Presented here are 6 T cell receptor beta chains from one specimen sequenced in a study of blood T cells in healthy people across ages. It was with a sample-barcoded 5' primer and a J-beta primer mix that a second PCR of roughly 7 to 12 cycles was run. TCRdb reprocessed the 5' RACE reads via MiXCR and lists one record per CDR3 protein. The sample holds approximately 2,000,000 distinct CDR3 sequences, about two fifths seen once. Sequenced: blood. Source of these receptors: a human donor in good health.

This clonotype was counted only a few times. This may stem from a read error, because a much larger clone lies one nucleotide away. V and J are TRBV29-1 and TRBJ1-2; no definite D call. Trimming pared 1 base from V and 4 bases from J, leaving 4 bases between. The CDR3 runs to 11 residues. Germline CDR1 and CDR2: SQVTM and ANQGSEA. The DNA of the CDR3 is TGCAGCGTTGAAGTTACCTATGGCTACACCTTC. Translation: CSVEVTYGYTF.

The J gene is TRBJ2-3, the V gene TRBV20-1, with TRBD2 identical over 16 bases. Germline assignment: CDR1 DFQATT and CDR2 SNEGSKA (reference sequence). CDR3 length: 16 amino acids. In DNA form, the CDR3 reads TGCAGCACGCCACCGGGACTAGCGGGGGGGGCAGATACGCAGTATTTT. Its translation: CSTPPGLAGGADTQYF.

This clonotype has more than one count but fewer than ten. V and J are TRBV20-1 and TRBJ2-1; D is perhaps TRBD1 (6 bases). Germline CDR1 is DFQATT and CDR2 is SNEGSKA (reference sequence). This CDR3 spans 13 amino acids. With 0 bases removed from V and 8 bases from J, the gap between germline ends came to 11 bases. In DNA form, the CDR3 reads TGCAGTGCTAGAGATAGACAGGCGGATGAGCAGTTCTTC. Its protein is CSARDRQADEQFF.

This chain connects TRBV11-3 to TRBJ2-7, with 7 positions matching TRBD1. This CDR3 has 15 residues. Germline assignment: CDR1 SGHNT and CDR2 YENEEA. With 6 bases clipped from V and 1 base from J, the junction kept 9 bases outside the gene matches. The CDR3 here is CASSTWDSGSYEQYF. The CDR3 nucleotides are TGTGCCAGCAGTACTTGGGACAGCGGATCCTACGAGCAGTACTTC.

The rearrangement uses TRBV21-1 and TRBJ1-1; the table's D call, TRBD1, has no DNA check behind it. TRBV21-1 is classified as a pseudogene. This CDR3 contains 15 residues. CDR3 in DNA: TGTGCCAGCAGCAAAGTCAGGGCATCGGGCACTGAAGCTTTCTTT. It encodes CASSKVRASGTEAFF.

This clonotype has only a few counts. The chain joins TRBV5-6 to TRBJ1-1; D uncertain. Germline CDR1 is SGHDT and CDR2 is YYEEEE. Trimming removed 1 base at V and 3 bases at J, with 10 bases between. This CDR3 is built from 14 residues. CDR3 sequence: CASSLRGIHTEAFF. The CDR3, as DNA: TGTGCCAGCAGCTTGCGGGGTATACACACTGAAGCTTTCTTT.